This entry concerns a single T cell receptor beta chain. This sample stems from a study of blood T cell repertoires in COVID-19. Study background: The United States, Italy and Spain provided the acute and convalescent COVID-19 samples. Sample material is recorded as cDNA or gDNA derived from T cells, B-cell-depleted T cells, or PBMCs.

V lost 2 bases and J lost 0, with 11 bases in between. The CDR3 length is 16 residues. Per the germline V gene, CDR1 is MNHEY and CDR2 is SMNVEV (reference sequence). Original processing notes: Researchers report that nucleated cell counts were estimated from reference gene primer amplification. The method was immunoSEQ multiplex PCR; TCRdb's version includes in-frame clones alone and lacks a portion of them. The D gene and trimming were derived from the DNA, and the V and J assignments and clone size from that table. This table has 200,000 to 250,000 clones, 70% to 90% appearing once. The source of this sequence is a woman over 75 with acute or convalescent COVID-19. The V call is TRBV27, the J call TRBJ2-4; no clear D. The sample taken for sequencing was peripheral blood. The CDR3 protein is CASSLGRHLAKNIQYF. The CDR3 DNA reads as TGTGCCAGCAGTTTAGGCAGGCATCTAGCCAAAAACATTCAGTACTTC.